This TCR beta chain came from a study of T cell changes during pregnancy in multiple sclerosis. Assay used: immunoSEQ multiplex PCR; TCRdb lists only in-frame clones, some missing. Of just over 40,000 clones in the sample, approximately 90% were seen once. This clone was counted only a few times. V was pared by 2 bases and J by 0 bases, with 8 bases between. This CDR3 is 15 amino acids long. The germline CDR1 and CDR2 sequences are MNHEY and SVGAGI. The sequencing here drew on CD4+ T cells from peripheral blood mononuclear cells, taken in the first trimester of pregnancy. The V call is TRBV6-5, the J call TRBJ1-3; D unclear. This receptor was identified in a female donor with multiple sclerosis, enrolled in a pregnancy study. The CDR3 spells CASSYGLGSGNTIYF. In DNA form, the CDR3 reads TGTGCCAGCAGTTACGGTCTCGGCTCTGGAAACACCATATATTTT.